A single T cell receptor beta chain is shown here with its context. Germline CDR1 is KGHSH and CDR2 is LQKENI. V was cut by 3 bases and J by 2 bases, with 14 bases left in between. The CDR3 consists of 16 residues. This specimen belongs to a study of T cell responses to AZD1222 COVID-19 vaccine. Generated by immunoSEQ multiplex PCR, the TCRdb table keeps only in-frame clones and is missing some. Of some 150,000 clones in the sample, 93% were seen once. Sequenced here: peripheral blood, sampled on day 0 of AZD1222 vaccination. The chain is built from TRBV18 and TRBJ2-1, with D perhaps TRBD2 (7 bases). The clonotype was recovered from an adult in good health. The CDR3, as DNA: TGTGCCAGCTCACCCCCAGGGAGGGGGGCCTACAATGAGCAGTTCTTC. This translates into CASSPPGRGAYNEQFF.